This passage covers 5 T cell receptor beta chains from one sample sequenced in a study of T cell responses to AZD1222 COVID-19 vaccine. Sequencing was performed with immunoSEQ multiplex PCR; in TCRdb, only in-frame clones are kept and a portion is missing. The table has some 130,000 clones, 85% to 90% seen once. The sample consisted of peripheral blood, taken on day 0 of AZD1222 vaccination. These TCRs come from an adult in good health.

The gene calls are TRBV7-2 and TRBJ1-1; D is unresolved. Germline V lookup: CDR1 SGHTA, CDR2 FQGNSA. This CDR3 contains 16 residues. The V and J ends lost 2 bases and 0 bases respectively, with 13 bases between them. CDR3 sequence reads: CASSLNPGGMNTEAFF. In DNA, the CDR3 is TGTGCCAGCAGCTTAAACCCCGGCGGGATGAACACTGAAGCTTTCTTT. Variable domain in full (rest from reference TRBV7-2 and TRBJ1-1): GAGVSQSPSNKVTEKGKDVELRCDPISGHTALYWYRQSLGQGLEFLIYFQGNSAPDKSGLPSDRFSAERTGGSVSTLTIQRTQQEDSAVYLCASSLNPGGMNTEAFFGQGTRLTVV.

The V and J genes are TRBV10-3 and TRBJ2-6, with TRBD1 matching over 8 bases. The CDR3 spans 15 residues. The germline V gene has CDR1 ENHRY and CDR2 SYGVKD. With V trimmed by 8 bases and J by 0 bases, 3 bases remained unmatched. This chain's CDR3 is CAIRDRTSGANVLTF. For the CDR3, the DNA is TGTGCCATCCGGGACAGGACCTCTGGGGCCAACGTCCTGACTTTC.

The genes are TRBV12-3 or TRBV12-4 and TRBJ2-1; maybe TRBD2 (5 bases). The CDR3 is made up of 13 amino acids. V lost 7 bases to trimming and J lost 8 bases, with 15 bases between them. In DNA form, the CDR3 reads TGTGCCAGCAACCCCCCGGGATTCGATGAGCAGTTCTTC. This gives the protein CASNPPGFDEQFF.

V gene TRBV6-5 combines with J gene TRBJ2-7; D possibly uses TRBD1 or TRBD2 (6 bases each). Trimming stripped 6 bases from V and 4 bases from J, with 16 bases between. The CDR3 has 14 residues. The germline V gene has CDR1 MNHEY and CDR2 SVGAGI. Here the CDR3 DNA reads TGTGCCAGCAGAATGGGGGGCGATCCTTACGAGCAGTACTTC. This codes for CASRMGGDPYEQYF.

The chain combines TRBV18 with TRBJ1-6; 7 bases are shared with TRBD1. This CDR3 is 13 amino acids long. V lost 3 bases, J lost 8 bases, and 1 base stayed unmatched. CDR1 and CDR2 (germline): KGHSH, LQKENI. CDR3 DNA: TGTGCCAGCTCACCTCAGGGGGATTCACCCCTCCACTTT. Protein sequence: CASSPQGDSPLHF.